The 32 T cell receptor beta chains below come from one sample, sequenced in a study of T cell responses to AZD1222 COVID-19 vaccine. Sequenced by immunoSEQ multiplex PCR; TCRdb stores in-frame clones only, minus some. The repertoire consists of 85,000 or so clones, with 85% to 95% occurring once and the leading ten covering 11%. Sequencing was performed on peripheral blood, taken 28 days after the second AZD1222 dose. Receptor source: an adult who received the AZD1222 COVID-19 vaccine.

The V call is TRBV19, the J call TRBJ2-7; D gene unclear. This CDR3 is 11 amino acids long. Germline lookup yields CDR1 LNHDA and CDR2 SQIVND (reference sequence). Trimming took 2 bases from V and 6 from J, leaving 5 bases between them. The CDR3 spells CASSIQSEQYF. In DNA form, the CDR3 reads TGTGCCAGTAGTATACAATCCGAGCAGTACTTC.

The chain couples TRBV10-1 to TRBJ2-7; 8 positions agree with TRBD2. The germline V gene encodes CDR1 WNHNN and CDR2 SYGVQD (reference sequence). V was clipped by 2 bases and J by 3 bases; unmatched bases: 6. The CDR3 runs 15 residues. This chain's CDR3 is CASSERASGYYEQYF. The CDR3, as DNA: TGCGCCAGCAGTGAGAGGGCTAGCGGGTACTACGAGCAGTACTTC.

The chain combines TRBV5-1 with TRBJ2-3, with 12 bases aligning to TRBD1. The CDR3 covers 15 residues. Germline V gene lookup returns CDR1 SGHRS and CDR2 YFSETQ. V trimming: 7 bases; J trimming: 4 bases; junction bases outside the gene matches: 7. The CDR3 protein is CASGKGQGAADTQYF. CDR3 bases: TGCGCCAGCGGTAAGGGACAGGGGGCAGCAGATACGCAGTATTTT. Filled out from reference TRBV5-1 and TRBJ2-3, the complete variable domain reads KAGVTQTPRYLIKTRGQQVTLSCSPISGHRSVSWYQQTPGQGLQFLFEYFSETQRNKGNFPGRFSGRQFSNSRSEMNVSTLELGDSALYLCASGKGQGAADTQYFGPGTRLTVL.

The DNA for the CDR3 is TGCGCCAGCAGCCAAGGGACAGGGGGGCTCTACGAGCAGTACTTC. This codes for CASSQGTGGLYEQYF. The chain is built from TRBV5-1 and TRBJ2-7; 11 nucleotides agree with TRBD1. The germline V gene encodes CDR1 SGHRS and CDR2 YFSETQ. J lost 3 bases, V lost 4 bases, and 6 bases had no gene match. This CDR3 comprises 15 residues. Full variable domain (missing parts from reference TRBV5-1 and TRBJ2-7): KAGVTQTPRYLIKTRGQQVTLSCSPISGHRSVSWYQQTPGQGLQFLFEYFSETQRNKGNFPGRFSGRQFSNSRSEMNVSTLELGDSALYLCASSQGTGGLYEQYFGPGTRLTVT.

V and J are TRBV7-9 and TRBJ1-1; D is perhaps TRBD1 (5 bases). Trimming left V 2 bases short and J 11 bases short, with 24 bases between. The CDR3 is made up of 16 amino acids. Per the germline V gene, CDR1 is SEHNR and CDR2 is FQNEAQ (reference sequence). CDR3 sequence reads: CASSLQSGPPATSAFF. Here the CDR3 DNA reads TGTGCCAGCAGCTTACAATCGGGACCCCCAGCCACGAGCGCTTTCTTT.

This chain links TRBV3-1 (or the pseudogene TRBV3-2) with TRBJ1-6; D gene unclear. Germline V gives CDR1 LGHDT, CDR2 YNNKEL (reference sequence). CDR3 size: 12 residues. V gave up 3 bases and J gave up 10 bases, with 7 bases separating them. The CDR3 bases are TGTGCCAGCAGCCAGCAAGCGTCACCCCTCCACTTT. This gives the protein CASSQQASPLHF.

CDR3 coding DNA: TGCGCCAGCAGTGAGAAGGGAGACCACGAGCAGTACTTC. It yields the protein CASSEKGDHEQYF. The chain employs TRBV10-1 and TRBJ2-7, with D possibly matching TRBD2 (5 bases). The V end was cut by 2 bases, the J end by 5 bases, with 10 bases between. The CDR3 is 13 residues long. The germline gives CDR1 WNHNN, CDR2 SYGVQD (reference sequence).

The CDR3 loop is CASSFRGYEQYF. The CDR3 nucleotides read TGTGCCAGCAGCTTCAGGGGTTACGAGCAGTACTTC. This chain uses TRBV13 with TRBJ2-7; a possible D gene is TRBD1 (6 bases). V lost 3 bases to trimming and J lost 4 bases, with 7 bases between them. CDR1 and CDR2 (germline): PRHDT, FYEKMQ (reference sequence). This CDR3 contains 12 residues.

This clone was recorded only once. The chain joins TRBV27 to TRBJ1-2, with TRBD1 as a possible D gene (6 bases). CDR3 length: 13 amino acids. V dropped 3 bases and J dropped 7 bases, with 12 bases sitting between them. CDR1 and CDR2 from the germline V gene are MNHEY and SMNVEV (reference sequence). The CDR3 reads CASSFSPQGGYTF. The CDR3 DNA is TGTGCCAGCAGTTTTTCCCCACAGGGTGGCTACACCTTC.

The V and J genes are TRBV19 and TRBJ2-1; 14 bases map to TRBD2. V was clipped by 9 bases and J by 8 bases; unmatched bases: 9. Germline CDR1 LNHDA, CDR2 SQIVND (reference sequence). There are 15 residues in the CDR3. The CDR3 loop is CASSPGLAGADEQFF. CDR3 nucleotide sequence: TGTGCCAGCTCCCCGGGACTAGCGGGAGCTGATGAGCAGTTCTTC.

The chain is built from TRBV7-8 and TRBJ1-1; a weak D match, TRBD1 (6 bases). In germline, CDR1 is SGHVS, CDR2 FQNEAQ. The CDR3 contains 14 residues. Trimming took 5 bases from V and 5 from J, leaving 15 bases between them. The CDR3 region is CASSATGRLTEAFF. CDR3 in DNA: TGTGCCAGCAGCGCTACAGGGAGGTTGACTGAAGCTTTCTTT.

This chain joins TRBV15 and TRBJ2-6, with a tentative D call TRBD2 (6 bases). From germline, CDR1 is LNHNV and CDR2 YYDKDF (reference sequence). The CDR3 length is 15 residues. Trimming cost V 1 base and J 2 bases, with 6 bases left between them. The CDR3 DNA is TGTGCCACCAGCAGAGCGGGAGCTGGGGCCAACGTCCTGACTTTC. Translation: CATSRAGAGANVLTF.

In its sample, this clone was seen a few times. V is TRBV19 and J is TRBJ2-5; D gene uncertain. In germline, CDR1 is LNHDA, CDR2 SQIVND (reference sequence). The CDR3 consists of 14 residues. Trimming removed 3 bases at V and 2 bases at J, with 10 bases between. The CDR3 is CASSMYSGQETQYF. CDR3 DNA: TGTGCCAGTAGTATGTATTCCGGTCAAGAGACCCAGTACTTC.

This clone was counted once. The V call is TRBV9, the J call TRBJ1-1; weak D call: TRBD1 (5 bases). The germline V gene encodes CDR1 SGDLS and CDR2 YYNGEE. The CDR3 covers 15 residues. V lost 0 bases and J 1 base, leaving 10 bases between the germline ends. CDR3 region: CASSVAQGGNTEAFF. CDR3 coding DNA: TGTGCCAGCAGCGTAGCCCAGGGTGGGAACACTGAAGCTTTCTTT.

This sequence joins TRBV4-2 and TRBJ1-2, with a possible D match to TRBD1 (5 bases). The V end lost 0 bases, the J end lost 5 bases, and 16 bases lay between the germline ends. The CDR3 spans 16 residues. Germline V gene sequence: CDR1 LGHNA, CDR2 YNFKEQ. The CDR3 DNA is TGTGCCAGCAGCCAAGATCACGCAGGGCCGGGGTATGGCTACACCTTC. Translated, it gives CASSQDHAGPGYGYTF.

A single count supports this clone. CDR3 DNA sequence: TGCGCCAGCAGCCTGGACAGGGTTGATGAGCAGTTCTTC. Translated: CASSLDRVDEQFF. The chain recombines TRBV5-1 with TRBJ2-1; 8 bases map to TRBD1. The CDR3 sequence is 13 residues long. With 4 bases clipped from V and 8 bases from J, the junction kept 5 bases outside the gene matches. CDR1 and CDR2 from the germline V gene are SGHRS and YFSETQ.

The V and J genes are TRBV29-1 and TRBJ1-1, with D perhaps TRBD1 (6 bases). The CDR3 has 13 residues. Trimming stripped 4 bases from V and 5 bases from J, with 14 bases between. Germline values: CDR1 SQVTM, CDR2 ANQGSEA. The CDR3 protein is CSVGAGASTEAFF. CDR3 sequence (DNA): TGCAGCGTTGGGGCGGGGGCCTCTACTGAAGCTTTCTTT.

J is TRBJ1-1 and V is TRBV27; D unclear. Per the germline V gene, CDR1 is MNHEY and CDR2 is SMNVEV (reference sequence). The CDR3 spans 13 residues. V lost 4 bases to trimming and J lost 1 base, with 7 bases between them. CDR3 protein: CASSSGRNTEAFF. Written as DNA, the CDR3 is TGTGCCAGCAGTTCGGGGAGGAACACTGAAGCTTTCTTT.

V gene TRBV11-1 combines with J gene TRBJ1-1; D gene uncertain. Germline CDR1 is SGHAT and CDR2 is FQDESV (reference sequence). The CDR3 loop spans 13 amino acids. V lost 5 bases and J lost 8, with 15 bases in between. CDR3 amino acids: CASSPGLNREAFF. The CDR3 DNA sequence: TGTGCCAGCAGCCCCGGACTGAATCGGGAAGCTTTCTTT.

The chain carries TRBV28 and TRBJ2-2, with unresolved D. V shed 5 bases and J shed 6 bases, with 13 bases lying between them. The CDR3 runs to 14 residues. The germline CDR1 and CDR2 sequences are MDHEN and SYDVKM. Written as DNA, the CDR3 is TGTGCCAGCAGTCTTCCACAGATCGCCGGGGAGCTGTTTTTT. Translated, it gives CASSLPQIAGELFF.

The chain has TRBV12-1 and TRBJ2-2; the table's D call, TRBD1, has no DNA check behind it. TRBV12-1 is a listed pseudogene. The CDR3 runs to 16 residues. In DNA, the CDR3 is TGTGCCAGCAGCCCCAAAGGGGGCGCGAACACCGGGGAGCTGTTTTTT. It yields the protein CASSPKGGANTGELFF.

The V and J genes are TRBV6-6 and TRBJ1-1, with a possible D match to TRBD1 (6 bases). Germline assignment: CDR1 MNHNY and CDR2 SVGAGI (reference sequence). The CDR3 is made up of 13 amino acids. Trimming cost V 5 bases and J 4 bases, with 11 bases left between them. CDR3 loop: CASSTQGTTEAFF. The CDR3 DNA is TGTGCCAGCAGTACTCAGGGGACCACTGAAGCTTTCTTT.

This chain connects TRBV14 to TRBJ1-2; D unclear. In germline, CDR1 is SGHDN, CDR2 FVKESK. The length of the CDR3 is 15 residues. V was trimmed by 4 bases and J by 4 bases, leaving 16 bases between them. The chain's CDR3 is CASSPRPQYLYGYTF. CDR3 DNA: TGTGCCAGCAGCCCTCGTCCCCAATACCTCTATGGCTACACCTTC.

The chain joins TRBV7-3 to TRBJ2-7, with D tentatively TRBD2 (6 bases). Trimming took 2 bases from V and 0 from J, leaving 14 bases between them. Germline CDR1 SGHTA, CDR2 FQGTGA. This CDR3 comprises 16 residues. CDR3 nucleotides: TGTGCCAGCAGCTTATCCCCGGGGGTGAGCTCCTACGAGCAGTACTTC. Its protein product is CASSLSPGVSSYEQYF.

The sample holds a few counts of this clone. The chain links TRBV19 to TRBJ2-7; tentatively, D is TRBD1 (6 bases). Germline-derived CDR1 and CDR2 are LNHDA and SQIVND (reference sequence). Trimming took off 1 base at V and 4 bases at J, with 14 bases between the two ends. The CDR3 is 15 amino acids. In DNA, the CDR3 is TGTGCCAGTAGTATAGCCCAGGGGAGTGCGTACGAGCAGTACTTC. It translates to CASSIAQGSAYEQYF.

The rearrangement joins TRBV10-3 to TRBJ1-2; D uncertain. From germline, CDR1 is ENHRY and CDR2 SYGVKD. Trimming took 0 bases from V and 8 from J, leaving 16 bases between them. CDR3 length: 15 amino acids. The CDR3, as DNA: TGTGCCATCAGTGAGTCGAAACAGACCTTCTACGGCTACACCTTC. This codes for CAISESKQTFYGYTF.

The J gene is TRBJ1-2, the V gene TRBV27; 12 bases line up with TRBD1. V trimming: 8 bases; J trimming: 7 bases; junction bases outside the gene matches: 5. This CDR3 contains 13 residues. Germline lookup yields CDR1 MNHEY and CDR2 SMNVEV (reference sequence). DNA of the CDR3: TGTGCCAGCTGGGACAGGGGGCGGGTTGGCTACACCTTC. Translation: CASWDRGRVGYTF.

V is TRBV10-3 and J is TRBJ1-1, with D maybe TRBD1 (6 bases). Trimming shortened V by 5 bases and J by 1 base, and 11 bases separated the two germline ends. The length of the CDR3 is 14 residues. Germline lookup yields CDR1 ENHRY and CDR2 SYGVKD. CDR3 in amino acids: CAISFAGANTEAFF. The DNA of the CDR3 is TGTGCCATCAGTTTTGCAGGGGCGAACACTGAAGCTTTCTTT.

V is TRBV3-1 (or the pseudogene TRBV3-2) and J is TRBJ2-3; TRBD1 might be the D (5 bases). Per the germline V gene, CDR1 is LGHDT and CDR2 is YNNKEL (reference sequence). The CDR3 contains 15 residues. V gave up 2 bases and J gave up 2 bases, with 11 bases separating them. CDR3 nucleotides: TGTGCCAGCAGCCAAAGGGGAACAAACACAGATACGCAGTATTTT. Amino acids: CASSQRGTNTDTQYF.

The chain couples TRBV6-5 to TRBJ1-1, with TRBD1 identical over 7 bases. The germline gives CDR1 MNHEY, CDR2 SVGAGI. V was pared by 3 bases and J by 5 bases, with 6 bases of the junction left unmatched. The CDR3 sequence is 14 residues long. CDR3 residues: CASSYATGRTEAFF. CDR3 in DNA: TGTGCCAGCAGTTATGCGACAGGGCGGACTGAAGCTTTCTTT.

The chain carries TRBV9 and TRBJ1-3; 8 bases are a match to TRBD1. CDR1 SGDLS and CDR2 YYNGEE come from the germline V gene. This CDR3 is built from 13 residues. With V trimmed by 7 bases and J by 3 bases, 3 bases remained unmatched. CDR3 nucleotide sequence: TGTGCCAGCGGACAGGGAAGTGGAAACACCATATATTTT. As protein: CASGQGSGNTIYF.

On this clone itself: One end of the junction varies from germline; a read error may be responsible. DNA for the CDR3: TGCGCCAGCAGCTTGGCCTTCGGGCCCGCTCAAGCGACCCAGTACTTC. This translates into CASSLAFGPAQATQYF. The chain joins TRBV5-1 to TRBJ2-5; no clear D. The CDR3 covers 16 residues. Germline V lookup: CDR1 SGHRS, CDR2 YFSETQ.